This TCR beta chain is drawn from a study of T cell responses to AZD1222 COVID-19 vaccine (dated by TCRdb to about 2021). Some background on the complete study: Because spike-specific TCR depth and breadth did not differ between the two schedules, AZD1222 recipients who got a second dose at roughly 4 weeks were pooled with those who got a second dose at roughly 12 weeks. A total of about 240 trial participants underwent TCR sequencing, of whom some 210 received two doses of AZD1222 and some 26 received two doses of the MenACWY control vaccine. Trial participants were enrolled into age subgroups of 18-55, 56-69 and 70-plus years, which contained about 160, 30 and 59 TCR-sequenced participants, respectively.

The CDR3 regions of human TCRbeta chains were analyzed by immunosequencing. The source study handled its data this way. Repertoire TCRs were matched against a reference library of SARS-CoV-2-specific TCRs generated with the MIRA antigen-specificity platform. Breadth was defined as the fraction of unique TCRs that were SARS-CoV-2-associated, and depth was defined as the fraction of total T cells that were SARS-CoV-2-associated. Using the MIRA data, every spike-specific TCR was mapped to the spike region that the TCR reacted to and assigned to either a CD4 or a CD8 class. Log10-transformed breadth and depth values were compared by one-way ANOVA with Sidak's multiple comparisons tests. The immuneACCESS repertoire file appears here via TCRdb, limited to in-frame rearrangements. These files lack a portion of the clones; in checked studies, under half of the deficit traces to unresolved V genes, and the cause of the others is not known. V, J and clone size derive from that table, while D and trimming were established from the DNA sequence. Recorded for this sample are about 94,000 clones; 88% of them occurred a single time. 13% of the sample is held by the ten biggest clonotypes.

General conclusions and limits of the study: Spike-specific TCR breadth and depth rose significantly after two AZD1222 doses compared with day 0 and with MenACWY recipients. Reportedly, almost half of the unique spike-specific TCRs recognized epitopes lying outside the regions that are mutated in the B.1.351 and B.1.1.7 variants. Conclusions about previously exposed vaccinees were limited because only six AZD1222 recipients were SARS-CoV-2 seropositive at baseline. No day 14 peak-response samples were available, so repertoires were characterized only after the peak T cell response. In the small 56-69-year group, the increase in depth fell short of significance, most likely because of low power. Participants were mostly white British and included more females than males, and it was suggested by the authors that clonal diversity may have been underestimated. The vaccine-associated CD4 TCRs covered the entire spike protein, and the dominant responses fell in regions 160-218 and 743-854.

The CDR3 spans 16 residues, from the cysteine through the phenylalanine. The read is trimmed to its CDR3 DNA, 48 bases read in frame from base 1. In the germline V gene, CDR1 corresponds to SGHTA and CDR2 to FQGNSA. Germline trimming: 1 base from V, 0 bases from J; junction bases outside gene matches: 3. About this clone itself: Its antigen specificity is not known. No base quality values were provided; no much bigger clone lies one nucleotide off.

Taken with the paper, the label for time point translates to: baseline before first vaccination. Vaccinee samples came from UK trials COV001 and COV002, including a single-blind randomized controlled phase 2/3 trial of AZD1222 (ChAdOx1 nCoV-19) in healthy adults. For TCRbeta chain sequencing, PBMC samples were collected from trial participants at day 0 and at day 28 after the second dose. This chain joins TRBV7-2 to TRBJ1-5; 7 nucleotides in the junction match TRBD1. Material: peripheral blood, obtained on day 0 of AZD1222 vaccination. This sequence originates from an adult in good health. The nucleotide sequence is given as TGTGCCAGCAGCTTAGTAGGGGGCGATAGCAATCAGCCCCAGCATTTT. Protein translation: CASSLVGGDSNQPQHF.